This T cell receptor (beta chain) is from a study of T cells in Graves' hyperthyroidism and ophthalmopathy. There are 16 residues in the CDR3. The V segment lost 4 bases and the J segment 2 bases; nucleotides outside the gene matches: 8. CDR1 and CDR2 from the germline V gene are MNHNS and SASEGT. It was RNA transcripts that yielded the amplified TCR beta CDR3 regions. An initial round of RT-PCR targeting the TCR CDR3 relied on the HTBI primer set. Via MiXCR, TCRdb re-called the multiplex PCR reads, giving one row per CDR3 protein. The table shows over 650,000 distinct CDR3 sequences, with less than 20% occurring only once. This clonotype was observed a few times. Participants, patients aged 18 to 65, had newly diagnosed hyperthyroidism with a duration under 2 months. Exclusion followed for patients with uncontrolled infection, other autoimmune disease, pregnancy or lactation.

Sequenced material: blood. This clonotype was obtained from a man between 18 and 35 years old with Graves' hyperthyroidism. This chain joins TRBV6-1 and TRBJ2-1, with 7 bases lining up with TRBD2. CDR3 bases: TGTGCCAGCAGTGCGGGTCCTAGCGGAGCCTACAATGAGCAGTTCTTC. Protein: CASSAGPSGAYNEQFF.